This T cell receptor (beta chain) was observed in a study of T cell responses to AZD1222 COVID-19 vaccine. Study-wide points: Donor demographics were predominantly white British with a female majority; clonal diversity may be underestimated. The peak T cell response came first, and repertoires were sampled only after it.

On this clone itself: Its antigen is not known.

This CDR3 comprises 12 residues. From germline, CDR1 is MNHEY and CDR2 SVGAGI. V shed 8 bases and J 9 bases; nucleotides not matched to a gene: 4. TCRdb's table, derived via immunoSEQ multiplex PCR, lists solely in-frame clones and lacks some. The profile shows 150,000 to 170,000 clones, 88% of them singletons. The sequence was collected from an adult in good health. The chain has TRBV6-5 and TRBJ2-2; TRBD1 matches at 9 bases. The sequences come from peripheral blood, collected on day 0 of AZD1222 vaccination. The CDR3 DNA is TGTGCCAGCGGGGACAGGGAATGGGAGCTGTTTTTT. Protein: CASGDREWELFF.